The rows below give T cell receptor beta chains drawn from one sample of a study of a mutant IDH1 vaccine in newly diagnosed glioma. The protocol was immunoSEQ multiplex PCR, while the TCRdb copy is restricted to in-frame clones and leaves out a portion. Among 50,000 to 55,000 clones listed, around 80% were seen once. These receptors have no identified antigens. The starting material was PBMCs, obtained from a glioma patient whose treatment included an IDH1 peptide vaccine. The receptors come from a man aged 50 to 60 with glioma. CDR3s include the opening cysteine and the closing phenylalanine or tryptophan. D genes are given only for firm matches. A clone size is listed for some rows: how often the clone was seen (once, few, many), or a class if it is expanded.

d_call j_call v_call clone_size cdr3_nt cdr3_aa
- TRBJ2-5 TRBV30 few TGTGCCTGGAGTCTTGGGGGCGGGGGAGAGACCCAGTACTTC CAWSLGGGGETQYF
TRBD1 TRBJ2-1 TRBV5-1 - TGCGCCAGCAGCCTGACAGGGGAGTCCTACAATGAGCAGTTCTTC CASSLTGESYNEQFF
- TRBJ1-3 TRBV5-4 - TGTGCCAGCAGCTTGGCCAGCGGCTCTGGAAACACCATATATTTT CASSLASGSGNTIYF
TRBD2 TRBJ2-1 TRBV14 - TGTGCCAGCAGCTCCGGGGGAGGGGTAAATGAGCAGTTCTTC CASSSGGGVNEQFF
- TRBJ1-4 TRBV2 - TGTGCCAGCAGATCGCAGGGGCGCACAACTAATGAAAAACTGTTTTTT CASRSQGRTTNEKLFF
TRBD2 TRBJ2-1 TRBV27 once TGTGCCAGCAGTTCCAACTCGGGGGGGGAGCAGTTCTTC CASSSNSGGEQFF
- TRBJ1-4 TRBV18 - TGTGCCAGCTCACCGGGGAGTCCTAATGAAAAACTGTTTTTT CASSPGSPNEKLFF
- TRBJ1-1 TRBV6-4 few TGTGCCAGCAGTGCGACGGGGAACACTGAAGCTTTCTTT CASSATGNTEAFF
- TRBJ1-1 TRBV18 - TGTGCCAGCTCACCACTGGGGGAAAACACTGAAGCTTTCTTT CASSPLGENTEAFF
- TRBJ2-3 TRBV4-2 - TGTGCCAGCAGCCAAGGCGAGCCTGACACAGATACGCAGTATTTT CASSQGEPDTDTQYF
- TRBJ2-7 TRBV14 - TGTGCCAGCAGCCAACCCCGACTGGGCGAGCAGTACTTC CASSQPRLGEQYF
TRBD1 TRBJ2-7 TRBV14 - TGTGCCAGCAGCGCCGGGACAGGGGTTCGGTACGAGCAGTACTTC CASSAGTGVRYEQYF
- TRBJ2-5 TRBV6-6 - TGTGCCAGCAGTTCTGACGGGGAGACCCAGTACTTC CASSSDGETQYF
- TRBJ2-7 TRBV10-2 - TGCGCCAGCAGTGTTGACTACGAGCAGTACTTC CASSVDYEQYF
- TRBJ2-5 TRBV9 - TGTGCCAGCAGCGCCGAACCCGAAGAGACCCAGTACTTC CASSAEPEETQYF
- TRBJ2-6 TRBV18 - TGTGCCAGCTCACTCGCCCGACAGGACTATCTCCTGACTTTC CASSLARQDYLLTF
- TRBJ1-1 TRBV10-3 - TGTGCCATCAGTGACACGATGAACACTGAAGCTTTCTTT CAISDTMNTEAFF
TRBD1 TRBJ1-6 TRBV6-1 - TGTGCCAGCCAAGACAGGGGTAATTCACCCCTCCACTTT CASQDRGNSPLHF
TRBD1 TRBJ2-3 TRBV19 - TGTGCCAGTAGTTACAGGGGACACACAGATACGCAGTATTTT CASSYRGHTDTQYF
TRBD1 TRBJ1-1 TRBV2 few TGTGCCAGCAGTCGGGACAGGGGGATAGCTGAAGCTTTCTTT CASSRDRGIAEAFF
- TRBJ1-5 TRBV9 few TGTGCCAGCAGCGTAGAGGGGGACAGCAATCAGCCCCAGCATTTT CASSVEGDSNQPQHF
TRBD1 TRBJ2-1 TRBV11-3 - TGTGCCAGCAGCTGGACAGGGTCGGGTGAGCAGTTCTTC CASSWTGSGEQFF
- TRBJ2-7 TRBV30 - TGTGCCTTGCAGTGGAGATCCTACGAGCAGTACTTC CALQWRSYEQYF
- TRBJ2-6 TRBV30 - TGTGCCACCAGTGGGGCCAACGTCCTGACTTTC CATSGANVLTF
- TRBJ2-2 TRBV9 - TGTGCCAGCAGCGTAGATTCAGGAACCGGGGAGCTGTTTTTT CASSVDSGTGELFF
TRBD1 TRBJ2-3 TRBV13 - TGTGCCAGCAGCTTAGGGGACAGGGGAATCAGAGATACGCAGTATTTT CASSLGDRGIRDTQYF
- TRBJ2-7 TRBV5-6 once TGTGCCAGCAGCTTGGCACACGGGGAATACGAGCAGTACTTC CASSLAHGEYEQYF
- TRBJ2-6 TRBV5-5 - TGTGCCAGCAGCTTGGATCAGGGGACGGGGGCCAACGTCCTGACTTTC CASSLDQGTGANVLTF
- TRBJ2-7 TRBV20-1 few TGCAGTGCGGACTTGAATTCTGAGCAGTACTTC CSADLNSEQYF
- TRBJ1-3 TRBV29-1 - TGCAGCGTTGGAGGCCTAAGCTCTGGAAACACCATATATTTT CSVGGLSSGNTIYF
TRBD1 TRBJ1-5 TRBV5-6 - TGTGCCAGCAGCTATGGGACAGGGGACAGCAATCAGCCCCAGCATTTT CASSYGTGDSNQPQHF
- TRBJ1-3 TRBV9 - TGTGCCAGCACCTCTATAAACTCGGACACCATATATTTT CASTSINSDTIYF
TRBD2 TRBJ2-7 TRBV5-5 - TGTGCCAGCAGTTCACTAGATGGGGGGGTAGAGCAGTACTTC CASSSLDGGVEQYF
- TRBJ1-5 TRBV19 - TGTGCCAGTAGTATCAGGTCCCGCAATCAGCCCCAGCATTTT CASSIRSRNQPQHF
TRBD1 TRBJ1-2 TRBV9 - TGTGCCAGCAGCACGGAATGGGGTAGGGACAGCCTCTATGGCTACACCTTC CASSTEWGRDSLYGYTF
- TRBJ2-1 TRBV7-9 - TGTGCCAGCAGCTTACCCGGGGACAATGAGCAGTTCTTC CASSLPGDNEQFF
- TRBJ2-1 TRBV14 - TGTGCCAGCGCGAGGGAACTCTACAATGAGCAGTTCTTC CASARELYNEQFF
TRBD1 TRBJ1-6 TRBV10-3 once TGTGCCATCAGTCGGACAGGGAGTAATTCACCCCTCCACTTT CAISRTGSNSPLHF
TRBD1 TRBJ2-5 TRBV9 - TGTGCCAGCAGCTTGGGACAGGGCGGGGAGACCCAGTACTTC CASSLGQGGETQYF
- TRBJ2-7 TRBV19 - TGTGCCAGTAGTATAGATCCCCAGGCCTACGAGCAGTACTTC CASSIDPQAYEQYF
- TRBJ2-5 TRBV6-1 - TGTGCCAGCAGTGTCCGGGATGGCAGACAAGAGACCCAGTACTTC CASSVRDGRQETQYF
- TRBJ2-5 TRBV19 - TGTGCCAGTAGTACCCTCGGGGGACAAGAGACCCAGTACTTC CASSTLGGQETQYF
- TRBJ2-5 TRBV9 - TGTGCCTCCCCGCCGGGGTCCGTAGAGACCCAGTACTTC CASPPGSVETQYF
- TRBJ2-7 TRBV9 medium-sized TGTGCCAGCAGCGTAACGGCTCTACGCTCCTACGAGCAGTACTTC CASSVTALRSYEQYF
- TRBJ2-7 TRBV4-2 - TGTGCCAGCAGCCAAGGGCCACCCTACGAGCAGTACTTC CASSQGPPYEQYF
- TRBJ1-5 TRBV6-1 once TGTGCCAGCAGTGAAGGGGCAGGTAGCAATCAGCCCCAGCATTTT CASSEGAGSNQPQHF
- TRBJ1-1 TRBV7-8 few TGTGCCAGCAGCTTAGCGGGGGGTGCCACTGAAGCTTTCTTT CASSLAGGATEAFF
- TRBJ1-2 TRBV27 - TGTGCCAGCAGTCCAAAGGTCGACAGGTACTATGGCTACACCTTC CASSPKVDRYYGYTF
TRBD1 TRBJ1-1 TRBV18 few TGTGCCAGCTCCACGACAGGGGACACTGAAGCTTTCTTT CASSTTGDTEAFF
TRBD1 TRBJ1-4 TRBV30 - TGTGCCTTTCGGACAGGCGGAAATGAAAAACTGTTTTTT CAFRTGGNEKLFF
TRBD2 TRBJ2-1 TRBV7-6 - TGTGCCAGCAGCTTAGATGGTAGGACTAGCGGGGGCAATGAGCAGTTCTTC CASSLDGRTSGGNEQFF
TRBD1 TRBJ1-5 TRBV7-2 - TGTGCCAGCAGCGCCGACAGGGGATCTCAGCCCCAGCATTTT CASSADRGSQPQHF
- TRBJ2-7 TRBV9 - TGTGCCAGCGTCGAGGACAGGTTGGACCTCGCGGGACCTTACGAGCAGTACTTC CASVEDRLDLAGPYEQYF
TRBD1 TRBJ2-3 TRBV7-9 - TGTGCCAGCAGCTTAGCAGGGGGCCGTAGCACAGATACGCAGTATTTT CASSLAGGRSTDTQYF